The 10 T cell receptor beta chains below were found in one sample sequenced in a study of glioma-infiltrating T cells. The iRepertoire nested amplicon-rescue multiplex PCR amplified TCR alpha and beta CDR3s from RNA. Each CDR3 protein gets one entry after TCRdb re-called the multiplex PCR reads with MiXCR. Here the sample spans approximately 110,000 distinct CDR3 sequences, approximately 25% being singletons. Sample: glioma tissue, nonneoplastic brain tissue, or PBMCs (not recorded which). These receptors all come from a human donor with low-grade glioma or glioblastoma, undergoing nonglioma brain surgery, or in good health (not recorded which).

Note on this clonotype: At one end the junction does not follow the germline gene, possibly because of a read error. The V call is TRBV27, the J call TRBJ2-6; 12 bases align to TRBD1. Germline loops: CDR1 MNHEY, CDR2 SMNVEV (reference sequence). The CDR3 consists of 14 residues. CDR3 coding DNA: TGTGCCAGCAGTTTGGGACAGGGGGCCTACGTCCTGACTTTC. Protein sequence: CASSLGQGAYVLTF.

In this sample, this clonotype turned up many times. V is TRBV7-8 and J is TRBJ2-6; no clear D. Between the trimmed V and J ends, which lost 3 bases and 2 bases, there was a span of 8 bases. The germline gives CDR1 SGHVS, CDR2 FQNEAQ. The CDR3 loop spans 15 amino acids. CDR3 in DNA: TGTGCCAGCAGCTTCCGGTTTACTGGGGCCAACGTCCTGACTTTC. Amino acid sequence: CASSFRFTGANVLTF.

Comments on this clonotype: This may arise from a read error, as a much more abundant clone is one base away. J is TRBJ2-7 and V is TRBV29-1; 8 nucleotides align to TRBD1. The germline gives CDR1 SQVTM, CDR2 ANQGSEA. The length of the CDR3 is 13 residues. The CDR3 loop reads CSVGQGPSFEQYF. The CDR3 DNA sequence: TGCAGCGTTGGACAGGGGCCCTCCTTCGAGCAGTACTTC.

This clonotype showed up many times. V usage is TRBV7-9 and J usage is TRBJ2-6; D gene unclear. Trimming cost V 3 bases and J 0 bases, with 6 bases left between them. The CDR3 is 15 residues long. Germline loops: CDR1 SEHNR, CDR2 FQNEAQ (reference sequence). The CDR3 bases are TGTGCCAGCAGCTTTTGGAGCTCTGGGGCCAACGTCCTGACTTTC. This encodes CASSFWSSGANVLTF. The full variable domain, with the rest looked up from reference TRBV7-9 and TRBJ2-6, is DTGVSQNPRHKITKRGQNVTFRCDPISEHNRLYWYRQTLGQGPEFLTYFQNEAQLEKSRLLSDRFSAERPKGSFSTLEIQRTEQGDSAMYLCASSFWSSGANVLTFGAGSRLTVL.

On this clonotype itself: A much more abundant neighbour one base away suggests this may be a read error. The conserved phenylalanine or tryptophan is not found at the CDR3 terminus, so this likely reflects a read error. This chain joins TRBV20-1 and TRBJ2-1, with D uncertain. The CDR3 sequence is 14 residues long. CDR1 DFQATT and CDR2 SNEGSKA come from the germline V gene (reference sequence). Trimming took off 6 bases at V and 6 bases at J, with 18 bases between the two ends. The CDR3 protein is CSAMTHRITNEQFL. The CDR3 DNA sequence: TGCAGTGCAATGACCCATCGTATAACCAATGAGCAGTTCCTC.

The rearrangement links TRBV19 to TRBJ2-5; TRBD2 matches 8 bases. The length of the CDR3 is 15 residues. The V gene end was trimmed by 2 bases and the J gene end by 2 bases; junction bases not matched to a gene: 4. Per the germline V gene, CDR1 is LNHDA and CDR2 is SQIVND (reference sequence). CDR3 in DNA: TGTGCCAGTAGTATATGGACGGGAGGGCAAGAGACCCAGTACTTC. Translation: CASSIWTGGQETQYF.

This clonotype has just a few counts. The gene calls are TRBV5-1 and TRBJ2-7; D possibly corresponds to TRBD2 (6 bases). There are 15 residues in the CDR3. Germline V gives CDR1 SGHRS, CDR2 YFSETQ. V lost 0 bases to trimming and J lost 3 bases, with 13 bases between them. CDR3 amino acids: CASSLGGTQVYEQYF. CDR3 nucleotide sequence: TGCGCCAGCAGCTTGGGGGGGACTCAGGTCTACGAGCAGTACTTC.

This clonotype was observed many times. The rearrangement links TRBV12-3 or TRBV12-4 to TRBJ2-1; 8 bases agree with TRBD1. This CDR3 is built from 16 residues. The V segment lost 7 bases and the J segment 2 bases; nucleotides outside the gene matches: 10. Written as DNA, the CDR3 is TGTGCCAGCACCGCTGGACAGGGTGGTGCCTACAATGAGCAGTTCTTC. Translating gives CASTAGQGGAYNEQFF.

This clonotype has ten or more counts. This CDR3 is CASKMTGNYEQYF. As DNA, the CDR3 is TGTGCCAGCAAAATGACAGGGAACTACGAGCAGTACTTC. The gene calls are TRBV6-2 or TRBV6-3 and TRBJ2-7; 7 bases match TRBD1. After removal of 7 bases from V and 3 bases from J, the junction contained 6 bases not matched to a gene. This CDR3 is built from 13 residues. Germline V gives CDR1 MNHEY, CDR2 SVGEGT.

This clonotype was seen a few times. Since a much larger clone is just one base distant, this may be a read error. This rearrangement joins TRBV7-2 to TRBJ1-2; D call uncertain. V was trimmed by 8 bases and J by 6 bases, leaving 19 bases between them. CDR1 is SGHTA and CDR2 is FQGNSA in the germline V gene. The CDR3 length is 14 residues. In nucleotides, the CDR3 is TGTGCCAGCGGCCCATTCAACGGGGAAGATGGCTACACCTTC. Its protein product is CASGPFNGEDGYTF.